This record covers a single T cell receptor (beta chain). This clone has a handful of counts. Its antigen remains undetermined. There are no base qualities to consult, and no much larger clone falls within one base. In the prospective study, participants were roughly 18 to 100 years old, resided in 20 to 30 geographic areas of the United States, and were enrolled through a virtual design. To assign participants to cohorts, the prospective study relied on clinical history that participants themselves reported in a screening survey and a study questionnaire. For ImmuneRACE Cohort 3, a participant was defined as recovered based on two consecutive negative NP/OP PCR tests, clearance by a healthcare professional, or resolution of symptoms. Mobile phlebotomists in the prospective study collected whole blood, serum and a nasopharyngeal or oropharyngeal swab from every participant. Over an approximately 2-month period, participants in the prospective study had the option of providing additional blood draws and questionnaires. Prospective study blood samples were shipped either frozen or at room temperature before DNA extraction.

The germline V gene (reference sequence) gives CDR1 as LNHDA and CDR2 as SQIVND. The CDR3 holds 17 amino acids from the cysteine to the phenylalanine. The CDR3 DNA has 51 bases and is translated from base 1. TCRbeta CDR3 regions were amplified from genomic DNA using the immunoSEQ Assay, a bias-controlled multiplex PCR. Turning to the authors' computational methods: Nucleated cell counts per sample were estimated from amplification of reference gene primers within the assay. Sequence reads were collapsed and filtered to measure the absolute abundance of every unique TCRbeta CDR3 rearrangement. For each sample, productive Simpson clonality was calculated as the square root of Simpson's diversity index over productive rearrangements. TCRdb carries this immuneACCESS record with in-frame sequences only. Its versions omit some clonotypes, under half of them owing to an unresolved V gene in the studies checked, with the rest unexplained. That table supplies the V and J calls and clone size; D and trimming were determined from the DNA. Within this sample are some 170,000 clones, with around 85% of them counted one time only. The leading ten clones occupy roughly 6.2% of the sample.

These data originate in a study of blood T cell repertoires in COVID-19 (dated by TCRdb to 2019 to 2021). A note on the overall study: Samples from collaborators originated in the United States, Italy and Spain and spanned both the acute and convalescent phases of COVID-19. Subjects who had been exposed to COVID-19, were actively infected with it, or had recovered from it provided the deeply sampled blood TCRbeta repertoires that made up the dataset. The samples were drawn from the first 160 participants of the ongoing ImmuneRACE study and from some 1,300 subjects provided by 6 global collaborators. HLA class I and class II types, where available, came from metadata supplied by the sample provider rather than from assay-based typing. The material from the prospective study consisted of cDNA or gDNA derived from T cells, B-cell-depleted T cells, or PBMCs. A de-identified subject ID, COVID-19 status, age in years and sex were almost always included in the sample metadata. The repertoires were released in a freely available public database meant as a resource for research on the immune response to SARS-CoV-2.

On the study overall, not on this receptor specifically: The quantity of clinical and demographic metadata differed by source and by participant and was supplied without curation.

Sequencing input: PBMCs or T cells enriched from blood (not recorded which). The V gene is TRBV19 and the J gene is TRBJ1-5, with TRBD1 identical over 11 junction bases. The receptor was derived from a man aged 35 to 55 who had recovered from COVID-19. CDR3 protein: CASGRTGGYNSNQPQHF. The nucleotide sequence is TGTGCTTCAGGGAGGACAGGGGGCTATAATAGCAATCAGCCCCAGCATTTT.